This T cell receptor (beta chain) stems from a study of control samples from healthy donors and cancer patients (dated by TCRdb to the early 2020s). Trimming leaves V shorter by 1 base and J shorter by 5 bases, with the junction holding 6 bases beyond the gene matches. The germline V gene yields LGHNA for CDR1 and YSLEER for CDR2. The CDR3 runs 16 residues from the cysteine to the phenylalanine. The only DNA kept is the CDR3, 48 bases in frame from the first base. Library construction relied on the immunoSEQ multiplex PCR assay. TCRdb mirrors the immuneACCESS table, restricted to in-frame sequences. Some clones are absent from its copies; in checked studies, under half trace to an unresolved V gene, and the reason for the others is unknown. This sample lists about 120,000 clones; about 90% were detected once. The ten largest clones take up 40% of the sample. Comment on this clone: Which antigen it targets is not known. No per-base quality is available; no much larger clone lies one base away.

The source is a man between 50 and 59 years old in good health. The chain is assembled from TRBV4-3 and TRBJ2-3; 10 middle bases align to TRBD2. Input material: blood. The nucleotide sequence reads TGCGCCAGCAGCCAAGGAGCGGGGGGGCAAGTAGATACGCAGTATTTT. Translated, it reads CASSQGAGGQVDTQYF.